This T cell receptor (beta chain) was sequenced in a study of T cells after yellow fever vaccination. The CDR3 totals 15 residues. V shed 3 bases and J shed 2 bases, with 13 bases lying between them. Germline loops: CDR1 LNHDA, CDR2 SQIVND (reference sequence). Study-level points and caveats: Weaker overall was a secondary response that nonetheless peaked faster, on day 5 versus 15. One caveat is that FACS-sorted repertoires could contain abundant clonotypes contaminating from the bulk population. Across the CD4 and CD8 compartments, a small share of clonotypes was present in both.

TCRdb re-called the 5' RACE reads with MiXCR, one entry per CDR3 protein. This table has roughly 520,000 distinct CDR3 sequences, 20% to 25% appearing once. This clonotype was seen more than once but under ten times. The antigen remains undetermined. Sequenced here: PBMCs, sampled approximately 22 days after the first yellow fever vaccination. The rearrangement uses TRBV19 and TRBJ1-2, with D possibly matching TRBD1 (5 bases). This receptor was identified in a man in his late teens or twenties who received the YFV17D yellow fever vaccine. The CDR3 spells CASSMPGLENYGYTF. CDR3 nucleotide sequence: TGTGCCAGTAGTATGCCGGGACTCGAGAACTATGGCTACACCTTC.